This TCR beta chain was retrieved from a study of blood T cell repertoires in COVID-19. Looking at the study overall: Nucleic acid was either cDNA or gDNA, and it came from T cells, B-cell-depleted T cells, or PBMCs.

As handled by the study authors: It was from reference gene primer amplification that nucleated cell counts were estimated. Data came from immunoSEQ multiplex PCR; TCRdb stores just in-frame clones and leaves some out. The V and J calls and clone size were taken over from that table, and D and trimming were inferred from the DNA. The table lists approximately 83,000 clones, roughly 80% of them singletons. With V trimmed by 7 bases and J by 5 bases, 5 bases remained unmatched. The CDR3 consists of 13 residues. Germline assignment: CDR1 ENHRY and CDR2 SYGVKD. This chain links TRBV10-3 with TRBJ2-1; 7 nucleotides agree with TRBD1. Material for sequencing was peripheral blood. The sequence was collected from a man aged 50 to 59 with acute or convalescent COVID-19. As DNA, the CDR3 is TGTGCCATCACCACGACAGGGAACAATGAGCAGTTCTTC. Residues: CAITTTGNNEQFF.